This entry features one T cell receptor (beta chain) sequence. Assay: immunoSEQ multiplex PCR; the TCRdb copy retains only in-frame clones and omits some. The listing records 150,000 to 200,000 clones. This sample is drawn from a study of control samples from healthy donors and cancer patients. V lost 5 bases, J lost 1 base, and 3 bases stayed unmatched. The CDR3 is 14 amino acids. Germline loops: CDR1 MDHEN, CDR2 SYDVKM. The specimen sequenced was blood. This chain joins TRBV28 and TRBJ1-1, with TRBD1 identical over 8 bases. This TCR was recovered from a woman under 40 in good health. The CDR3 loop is CASSIGQGNTEAFF. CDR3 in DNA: TGTGCCAGCAGTATCGGACAGGGGAACACTGAAGCTTTCTTT.